The rows below give T cell receptor beta chains drawn from one sample of a study of cytomegalovirus exposure and HLA in healthy donors. The assay was immunoSEQ multiplex PCR, and TCRdb's table has in-frame clones only and misses some. The table shows around 130,000 clones, with 75% to 85% occurring only once. Sequencing was carried out using PBMCs. The origin of the receptors is a woman aged 18-35 years in good health and CMV-seropositive. The CDR3 runs from the conserved cysteine through the conserved F or W. Fields, in order: CDR3 length, J gene, clone size, D gene, V gene, CDR3 DNA, CDR3 protein. D genes are given only for firm matches. Only part of the rows carry a size: once, few, many, or a class if the clone is expanded.

>12|TRBJ2-7|-|-|TRBV5-4
TGTGCCAGCAGCCCAACAGGGAGCGAGCAGTACTTC
CASSPTGSEQYF
>14|TRBJ1-1|-|TRBD1|TRBV11-2
TGTGCCAGCAGCTTTACAGGGGAGATCGCTGAAGCTTTCTTT
CASSFTGEIAEAFF
>13|TRBJ2-7|-|-|TRBV14
TGTGCCAGCAGCGCAAGCCTACCGGGCGAGCAGTACTTC
CASSASLPGEQYF
>17|TRBJ1-1|-|-|TRBV5-4
TGTGCCAGCAGCTTGGCCGGTGGGGGCCCCTTGAACACTGAAGCTTTCTTT
CASSLAGGGPLNTEAFF
>13|TRBJ2-7|-|TRBD1|TRBV11-2
TGTGCCAGCAGCATAACAGGGGCCTACGAGCAGTACTTC
CASSITGAYEQYF
>14|TRBJ2-3|-|-|TRBV2
TGTGCCAGCAGGCGGCAGGACAACACAGATACGCAGTATTTT
CASRRQDNTDTQYF
>13|TRBJ1-1|few|-|TRBV6-5
TGTGCCAGCACAACCTACAGGTCCACTGAAGCTTTCTTT
CASTTYRSTEAFF
>16|TRBJ2-2|few|TRBD1|TRBV6-6
TGTGCCAGCAGGCCACCGGGACAGGGTGACACCGGGGAGCTGTTTTTT
CASRPPGQGDTGELFF
>15|TRBJ2-7|-|-|TRBV4-2
TGTGCCAGCAGCCGGAAACCGGGGAACTCCTACGAGCAGTACTTC
CASSRKPGNSYEQYF
>12|TRBJ2-7|-|-|TRBV2
TGTGCCAGCAAACTCCAAGCCTACGAGCAGTACTTC
CASKLQAYEQYF
>16|TRBJ2-5|-|TRBD2|TRBV11-2
TGTGCCAGCAGCCCGAGTCGGGGGGGGTACCAAGAGACCCAGTACTTC
CASSPSRGGYQETQYF
>16|TRBJ2-3|-|TRBD1|TRBV27
TGTGCCAGCAGTATACTCCCGGGACAGTCCACAGATACGCAGTATTTT
CASSILPGQSTDTQYF
>14|TRBJ2-5|-|TRBD2|TRBV6-5
TGTGCCAGCAGCCGACTAGCGGTCCAAGAGACCCAGTACTTC
CASSRLAVQETQYF
>17|TRBJ2-3|-|TRBD2|TRBV11-2
TGTGCCAGCAGCCCGGGACGCGATAGCGGGGGGACAGATACGCAGTATTTT
CASSPGRDSGGTDTQYF
>15|TRBJ1-1|-|TRBD1|TRBV4-1
TGCGCCAGCAGCCGACAGGGGGGACTGAACACTGAAGCTTTCTTT
CASSRQGGLNTEAFF
>13|TRBJ2-1|-|-|TRBV7-6
TGTGCCAGCAGCTTGCGAGCCTACAATGAGCAGTTCTTC
CASSLRAYNEQFF
>16|TRBJ1-5|-|-|TRBV19
TGTGCCAGTAGTATCTTGGGATCGGGAGCCCATCAGCCCCAGCATTTT
CASSILGSGAHQPQHF
>15|TRBJ1-2|few|-|TRBV11-2
TGTGCCAGCAGCTTAGATGCCGGGTCGGGCTATGGCTACACCTTC
CASSLDAGSGYGYTF
>13|TRBJ1-1|-|-|TRBV2
TGTGCCAGCAGTGATCAGGCGAACACTGAAGCTTTCTTT
CASSDQANTEAFF
>14|TRBJ2-1|once|TRBD1|TRBV10-3
TGTGCCATCAGTGATACCCAGGGGGCCAATGAGCAGTTCTTC
CAISDTQGANEQFF
>13|TRBJ1-1|-|-|TRBV5-4
TGTGCCTGGCTAGGTGATTTGAACACTGAAGCTTTCTTT
CAWLGDLNTEAFF
>11|TRBJ2-7|-|-|TRBV7-6
TGTGCCAGCAGCCCAGGGTACGAGCAGTACTTC
CASSPGYEQYF
>13|TRBJ2-1|-|TRBD2|TRBV28
TGTGCCAGCGGGTTAGCGGGGGGGCGGGAGCAGTTCTTC
CASGLAGGREQFF
>15|TRBJ2-3|-|TRBD1|TRBV11-2
TGTGCCAGCAGCCCTCAGGACAGGGGTACAGATACGCAGTATTTT
CASSPQDRGTDTQYF
>15|TRBJ2-1|-|TRBD2|TRBV18
TGTGCCAGCACGCAGAGCGGGGGGGCTTACAATGAGCAGTTCTTC
CASTQSGGAYNEQFF
>12|TRBJ1-2|-|TRBD1|TRBV23-1
TGCGCCAGCGGACAGGTCGAATATGGCTACACCTTC
CASGQVEYGYTF